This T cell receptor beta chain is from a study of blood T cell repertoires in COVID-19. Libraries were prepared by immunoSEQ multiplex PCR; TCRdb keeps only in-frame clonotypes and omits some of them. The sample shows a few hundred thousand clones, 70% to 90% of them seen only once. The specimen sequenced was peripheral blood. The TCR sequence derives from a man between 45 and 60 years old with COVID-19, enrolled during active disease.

As DNA, the CDR3 is TGTGCCAGCAGCCAGATGCTGGCCGGGAACGAGCAGTACTTC. Its protein is CASSQMLAGNEQYF. The V call is TRBV3-1 (or the pseudogene TRBV3-2), the J call TRBJ2-7; a weak D match, TRBD2 (5 bases). Trimming took off 3 bases at V and 5 bases at J, with 14 bases between the two ends. This CDR3 has 14 amino acids. Germline values: CDR1 LGHDT, CDR2 YNNKEL (reference sequence).